What follows are 20 T cell receptor beta chains derived from one specimen sequenced in a study of T cells in localized non-small cell lung cancer. The assay was immunoSEQ multiplex PCR, and TCRdb's table has in-frame clones only and misses some. The profile shows around 31,000 clones, 89% of them singletons. The sample was peripheral blood, taken before any cancer treatment. Receptors originate from a woman between 35 and 70 years old with stage I lung adenocarcinoma.

In DNA form, the CDR3 reads TGTGCCAGCAGCCGATCGAAGGGACAGGGAGGAGAGACCCAGTACTTC. This gives the protein CASSRSKGQGGETQYF. The chain recombines TRBV4-2 with TRBJ2-5; TRBD1 agrees at 9 bases. The CDR3 spans 16 residues. Per germline, CDR1 LGHNA and CDR2 YNFKEQ. V was pared by 4 bases and J by 4 bases, with 10 bases of the junction left unmatched.

This clone was found a few times. The chain uses TRBV7-9 and TRBJ1-1; D ambiguous. Trimming removed 0 bases at V and 5 bases at J, with 7 bases between. Germline V CDR1 and CDR2: SEHNR, FQNEAQ (reference sequence). This CDR3 is built from 13 residues. In nucleotides, the CDR3 is TGTGCCAGCAGCTTAGCGGCTTTGACTGAAGCTTTCTTT. Translation gives CASSLAALTEAFF.

CDR3 nucleotide sequence: TGTGCCAGCAGTTTAGGAGGGGGCCCTGAGACCCAGTACTTC. Protein product: CASSLGGGPETQYF. The chain recombines TRBV27 with TRBJ2-5; TRBD1 is a possible D gene (7 bases). Between the trimmed V and J ends, which lost 2 bases and 5 bases, there was a span of 12 bases. Per the germline V gene, CDR1 is MNHEY and CDR2 is SMNVEV (reference sequence). The CDR3 is made up of 14 amino acids.

This chain joins TRBV28 and TRBJ1-5, with 8 bases aligning to TRBD1. The CDR3 consists of 14 residues. The germline CDR1 and CDR2 sequences are MDHEN and SYDVKM. V lost 3 bases to trimming and J lost 5 bases; unmatched junction nucleotides: 3. The CDR3 DNA sequence: TGTGCCAGCAGTTTCGGACAGGGACATCAGCCCCAGCATTTT. It encodes CASSFGQGHQPQHF.

The V and J genes are TRBV19 and TRBJ1-5; D perhaps matches TRBD1 (5 bases). Germline assignment: CDR1 LNHDA and CDR2 SQIVND (reference sequence). V shed 3 bases and J shed 7 bases, with 13 bases lying between them. The length of the CDR3 is 14 residues. CDR3 bases: TGTGCCAGTAGTATGGGGGGGAGAGGGCAGCCCCAGCATTTT. Translation gives CASSMGGRGQPQHF.

The chain combines TRBV28 with TRBJ2-7; D not resolved. This CDR3 has 12 amino acids. V was trimmed by 2 bases and J by 5 bases, leaving 7 bases between them. Germline V gives CDR1 MDHEN, CDR2 SYDVKM. The CDR3 here is CASSLGPDEQYF. CDR3 nucleotide sequence: TGTGCCAGCAGTTTAGGGCCAGACGAGCAGTACTTC.

This chain links TRBV29-1 with TRBJ2-7, with 7 bases fitting TRBD2. CDR3 length equals 13 residues. V dropped 3 bases and J dropped 3; count of bases not matched to a gene: 5. CDR1 SQVTM and CDR2 ANQGSEA come from the germline V gene. The DNA of the CDR3 is TGCAGCGTTGACCCGGGGGGAGGCTACGAGCAGTACTTC. Translated, it gives CSVDPGGGYEQYF.

The CDR3 DNA is TGCAGCGTTGAAGCGTACAGGGGGCGCGTTAAGAATGGCTACACCTTC. It encodes CSVEAYRGRVKNGYTF. The chain recombines TRBV29-1 with TRBJ1-2; 9 positions match TRBD1. Per germline, CDR1 SQVTM and CDR2 ANQGSEA. The CDR3 loop spans 16 amino acids. With 1 base clipped from V and 6 bases from J, the junction kept 12 bases outside the gene matches.

Comments on this clone: The same CDR3 arises from other DNA sequences in this sample as well. The gene calls are TRBV4-3 and TRBJ2-1, with D possibly TRBD1 on 8 matching bases. This CDR3 comprises 16 residues. The germline V gene encodes CDR1 LGHNA and CDR2 YSLEER. The V gene lost 1 base and the J gene lost 4 bases, with 14 bases spanning the gap. The CDR3 DNA reads TGCGCCAGCAGCCAAGGAACAGGGGGAGGGTACAATGAGCAGTTCTTC. It encodes CASSQGTGGGYNEQFF.

This chain links TRBV9 with TRBJ2-7; D is unclear. Germline lookup yields CDR1 SGDLS and CDR2 YYNGEE. This CDR3 has 14 residues. V lost 0 bases, J lost 0 bases, and 7 bases lay in between. The CDR3 reads CASSVAASSYEQYF. DNA for the CDR3: TGTGCCAGCAGCGTAGCGGCAAGCTCCTACGAGCAGTACTTC.

In DNA, the CDR3 is TGTGCCAGCTCTGACAGGGGGGGGAACACTGAAGCTTTCTTT. Protein product: CASSDRGGNTEAFF. The rearrangement uses TRBV19 and TRBJ1-1; 9 bases align to TRBD1. Germline V lookup: CDR1 LNHDA, CDR2 SQIVND (reference sequence). The CDR3 is 14 residues long. J was trimmed by 1 base and V by 9 bases; bases with no gene match: 6.

The chain carries TRBV7-6 and TRBJ2-7; TRBD1 aligns across 10 bases. The CDR3 is 15 amino acids. The V and J ends lost 5 bases and 3 bases, in that order; junction bases with no gene match: 7. Germline loops: CDR1 SGHVS, CDR2 FNYEAQ. CDR3 in DNA: TGTGCCAGCAGCCCACCCGGGACAGGGGTCTACGAGCAGTACTTC. Amino acid sequence: CASSPPGTGVYEQYF.

The chain is built from TRBV11-2 and TRBJ2-7, with no clear D. CDR3 length: 13 amino acids. V dropped 0 bases and J dropped 3 bases, with 6 bases sitting between them. Germline V gene sequence: CDR1 SGHAT, CDR2 FQNNGV. The chain's CDR3 is CASSLDFLYEQYF. The CDR3 DNA reads TGTGCCAGCAGCTTAGACTTCCTCTACGAGCAGTACTTC. The full variable domain, completed using reference TRBV11-2 and TRBJ2-7, is EAGVAQSPRYKIIEKRQSVAFWCNPISGHATLYWYQQILGQGPKLLIQFQNNGVVDDSQLPKDRFSAERLKGVDSTLKIQPAKLEDSAVYLCASSLDFLYEQYFGPGTRLTVT.

The rearrangement uses TRBV28 and TRBJ2-7, with 7 bases that match TRBD1. This CDR3 region has 14 residues. The V gene's germline CDR1 is MDHEN and CDR2 SYDVKM. With V trimmed by 8 bases and J by 2 bases, 9 bases remained unmatched. CDR3 amino acids: CASGSGTATYEQYF. The CDR3 region has the DNA TGTGCCAGCGGGTCCGGGACAGCGACCTACGAGCAGTACTTC. The whole variable domain, filled in from reference TRBV28 and TRBJ2-7, reads DVKVTQSSRYLVKRTGEKVFLECVQDMDHENMFWYRQDPGLGLRLIYFSYDVKMKEKGDIPEGYSVSREKKERFSLILESASTNQTSMYLCASGSGTATYEQYFGPGTRLTVT.

CDR3: CASSLSGEQYF. The CDR3 DNA is TGTGCCAGCAGTTTAAGCGGGGAGCAGTACTTC. The gene calls are TRBV28 and TRBJ2-7, with D maybe TRBD2 (6 bases). With 2 bases removed from V and 7 bases from J, the gap between germline ends came to 6 bases. The length of the CDR3 is 11 residues. The germline gives CDR1 MDHEN, CDR2 SYDVKM.

The chain carries TRBV5-1 and TRBJ2-1, with TRBD1 matching 10 bases. Per germline, CDR1 SGHRS and CDR2 YFSETQ. This CDR3 has 13 amino acids. V was pared by 4 bases and J by 8 bases, with 3 bases of the junction left unmatched. CDR3 coding DNA: TGCGCCAGCAGCGTAGGACAGGGGGATGAGCAGTTCTTC. As protein: CASSVGQGDEQFF.

The chain has TRBV6-1 and TRBJ1-5; D call uncertain. The CDR3 covers 11 residues. The ends were cut back, 3 bases at V and 9 bases at J, with 6 bases in the middle. CDR1 and CDR2 from the germline V gene are MNHNS and SASEGT. In nucleotides, the CDR3 is TGTGCCAGCAGTGACTGGCCGCCCCAGCATTTT. Protein: CASSDWPPQHF.

The V call is TRBV4-1, the J call TRBJ2-7, with TRBD1 as a possible D gene (5 bases). The germline gives CDR1 MGHRA, CDR2 YSYEKL. The CDR3 runs 13 residues. V gave up 1 base and J gave up 6 bases, with 10 bases separating them. The CDR3 nucleotides are TGCGCCAGCAGCCAAGTTGGACACCCCGAGCAGTACTTC. It specifies CASSQVGHPEQYF.

This rearrangement joins TRBV5-5 to TRBJ2-2; D unresolved. Per germline, CDR1 SGHKS and CDR2 YYEKEE (reference sequence). Trimming shortened V by 1 base and J by 3 bases, and 13 bases separated the two germline ends. This CDR3 has 16 amino acids. In DNA, the CDR3 is TGTGCCAGCAGCTTGATGCCGGGTTTGGACACCGGGGAGCTGTTTTTT. It specifies CASSLMPGLDTGELFF.

The CDR3 DNA sequence: TGCAGCGTACAGGGATCGGGGACTGAAGCTTTCTTT. Its translation is CSVQGSGTEAFF. This chain links TRBV29-1 with TRBJ1-1; tentative D call: TRBD1 (6 bases). The V end was cut by 6 bases, the J end by 5 bases, with 13 bases between. Germline lookup yields CDR1 SQVTM and CDR2 ANQGSEA. The CDR3 consists of 12 residues. The full variable domain, rest sourced from reference TRBV29-1 and TRBJ1-1, is SAVISQKPSRDICQRGTSLTIQCQVDSQVTMMFWYRQQPGQSLTLIATANQGSEATYESGFVIDKFPISRPNLTFSTLTVSNMSPEDSSIYLCSVQGSGTEAFFGQGTRLTVV.